Each of the 9 T cell receptor beta chains below was sequenced from the same sample in a study of blood T cell repertoires in COVID-19. Clones were sequenced by immunoSEQ multiplex PCR, and TCRdb holds only the in-frame ones, with some missing. The sample yields some 200,000 clones, around 84% seen once. Source material: peripheral blood. These receptors came from a man aged 50-60 years who had recovered from COVID-19.

The chain couples TRBV13 to TRBJ2-1; 8 bases are shared with TRBD1. CDR1 and CDR2 (germline): PRHDT, FYEKMQ (reference sequence). Unmatched junction bases numbered 12, after V lost 7 bases and J lost 7 bases. The CDR3 is 15 amino acids. CDR3 sequence (DNA): TGTGCCAGCATCCTAGGAGCAGGGGGCGTTAATGAGCAGTTCTTC. As protein: CASILGAGGVNEQFF.

The rearrangement uses TRBV29-1 and TRBJ2-3; TRBD2 agrees at 10 bases. Germline trimming cut 6 bases from V and 4 bases from J; bases unmatched to any gene: 10. This CDR3 spans 15 amino acids. Germline lookup yields CDR1 SQVTM and CDR2 ANQGSEA. The CDR3 protein is CSVGSGLAYADTQYF. In DNA form, the CDR3 reads TGCAGCGTGGGGTCGGGACTAGCGTATGCAGATACGCAGTATTTT.

The chain employs TRBV5-1 and TRBJ1-6; no reliable D call. CDR1 is SGHRS, CDR2 YFSETQ, per germline. CDR3 length: 15 residues. V was clipped by 1 base and J by 5 bases, with 10 bases between them. CDR3 protein: CASSLTGGNNSPLHF. The CDR3 region has the DNA TGCGCCAGCAGCTTGACCGGAGGGAATAATTCACCCCTCCACTTT.

In this sample, this clone turned up once. V is TRBV9 and J is TRBJ1-4; maybe TRBD1 (5 bases). The CDR3 extends over 16 amino acids. Germline V gene lookup returns CDR1 SGDLS and CDR2 YYNGEE. The V and J ends lost 4 bases and 7 bases respectively, with 20 bases between them. CDR3 bases: TGTGCCAGCAGCTTCGGGTCTGGGGCCTCAGTTGAAAAACTGTTTTTT. Translation gives CASSFGSGASVEKLFF.

This clone was detected only a few times. As DNA, the CDR3 is TGTGCCTGGAGTCGACAGGGGCGAGGTGGCTACACCTTC. Translation gives CAWSRQGRGGYTF. The chain recombines TRBV30 with TRBJ1-2, with 8 bases matching TRBD1. The CDR3 spans 13 residues. Germline V gene data show CDR1 as GTSNPN and CDR2 as SVGIG (reference sequence). Losses at the gene ends were 2 bases for V and 7 bases for J; bases not matched to a gene: 6.

This clone occurred once. The chain combines TRBV27 with TRBJ2-2; 9 bases are a match to TRBD2. The V segment lost 5 bases and the J segment 7 bases; nucleotides outside the gene matches: 5. Germline-derived CDR1 and CDR2 are MNHEY and SMNVEV (reference sequence). The CDR3 loop spans 14 amino acids. The DNA for the CDR3 is TGTGCCAGCAGTCAGACTAGCGGAATCGGGGAGCTGTTTTTT. Its translation is CASSQTSGIGELFF.

The rearrangement uses TRBV30 and TRBJ2-2, with 8 bases lining up with TRBD2. V was clipped by 3 bases and J by 4 bases; unmatched bases: 10. Per the germline V gene, CDR1 is GTSNPN and CDR2 is SVGIG (reference sequence). This CDR3 has 16 amino acids. CDR3: CAWRDKTSDFTGELFF. The CDR3 DNA is TGTGCCTGGAGGGACAAGACTAGCGATTTCACCGGGGAGCTGTTTTTT. The full variable domain, its missing parts supplied by reference TRBV30 and TRBJ2-2, is SQTIHQWPATLVQPVGSPLSLECTVEGTSNPNLYWYRQAAGRGLQLLFYSVGIGQISSEVPQNLSASRPQDRQFILSSKKLLLSDSGFYLCAWRDKTSDFTGELFFGEGSRLTVL.

This clone was counted only a few times. This chain connects TRBV6-5 to TRBJ1-3; 8 nucleotides agree with TRBD1. V lost 6 bases and J lost 0; bases outside the gene matches: 1. Germline V lookup: CDR1 MNHEY, CDR2 SVGAGI. CDR3 size: 14 residues. DNA for the CDR3: TGTGCCAGCAGGACAGGGGCCTCTGGAAACACCATATATTTT. It codes for CASRTGASGNTIYF.

The gene calls are TRBV28 and TRBJ2-3, with 7 nucleotides matching TRBD2. Per germline, CDR1 MDHEN and CDR2 SYDVKM. J lost 4 bases, V lost 3 bases, and 7 bases had no gene match. This CDR3 spans 15 amino acids. The CDR3, as DNA: TGTGCCAGCAGTTTTTCCGCGGGAGTGGCAGATACGCAGTATTTT. Translating it yields CASSFSAGVADTQYF. The full variable domain, with the rest looked up from reference TRBV28 and TRBJ2-3, is DVKVTQSSRYLVKRTGEKVFLECVQDMDHENMFWYRQDPGLGLRLIYFSYDVKMKEKGDIPEGYSVSREKKERFSLILESASTNQTSMYLCASSFSAGVADTQYFGPGTRLTVL.